These T cell receptor beta chains were read from a single sample in a study of vaccination effects on CD4 cells after COVID-19. The antigens for these receptors are not known. TCRdb's copy holds only in-frame clones and misses some; the assay was immunoSEQ multiplex PCR. The sample yields around 79,000 clones, roughly 72% seen once. The sample in question was CD4+ T cells from PBMCs cultured with HCoV-229E spike peptides, obtained before COVID-19 vaccination. The receptors originated from a human donor who received a COVID-19 vaccine. The CDR3 runs from the conserved cysteine through the conserved F or W. The D gene is left open where the match is weak. Rows may omit the clone size; those that give it use once, few, many or a size class.

d_call j_call clone_size v_call cdr3_nt cdr3_aa
TRBD1 TRBJ2-3 NA TRBV28 TGTGCCACCGAGGACAGGCAATATACGCAGTATTTT CATEDRQYTQYF
TRBD1 TRBJ2-5 NA TRBV5-1 TGCGCCAGCAGCCTGACCCGACAGGGGCGGGAGACCCAGTACTTC CASSLTRQGRETQYF
NA TRBJ1-3 few TRBV4-3 TGCGCCAGCAGCCCCTCCGGCGTAGCCTCTGGAAACACCATATATTTT CASSPSGVASGNTIYF
NA TRBJ1-6 NA TRBV18 TGTGCCAGCTCACCACAGGGCGACAATTCACCCCTCCACTTT CASSPQGDNSPLHF
NA TRBJ2-5 NA TRBV19 TGTGCCAGTAACCGGATAGGGCAAGAGACCCAGTACTTC CASNRIGQETQYF
TRBD1 TRBJ1-2 NA TRBV3-1/TRBV3-2 TGTGCCAGCAGCCCGACAGGGGCAGCTAACTATGGCTACACCTTC CASSPTGAANYGYTF
NA TRBJ2-5 NA TRBV3-1/TRBV3-2 TGTGCCAGCAGCCCGAGCTCACCTCGCAGAGAGACCCAGTACTTC CASSPSSPRRETQYF
NA TRBJ1-5 NA TRBV19 TGTGCCAGTAGTATTTCCCAGGGTAACGGGCCCCAGCATTTT CASSISQGNGPQHF
TRBD1 TRBJ2-2 few TRBV5-1 TGCGCCAGCAGCTTGGGGGACAGCTACGGGGAGCTGTTTTTT CASSLGDSYGELFF
NA TRBJ1-5 NA TRBV10-3 TGTGCCATCAGCCCAACAGGGAGCAATCAGCCCCAGCATTTT CAISPTGSNQPQHF
NA TRBJ1-6 NA TRBV7-3 TGTGCCAGCAGCTTAACGCGGCGGCAGGCGAGCTCCTATAATTCACCCCTCCACTTT CASSLTRRQASSYNSPLHF
NA TRBJ1-6 NA TRBV19 TGTGCCAGTAGTAGAGGGGGAAAGGGTTCACCCCTCCACTTT CASSRGGKGSPLHF
TRBD1 TRBJ2-3 NA TRBV7-2 TGTGCCAGCAGCCCGGGGGGGGGACAGGGGGTGAATACGCAGTATTTT CASSPGGGQGVNTQYF
TRBD1 TRBJ2-1 NA TRBV10-3 TGTGCCATCAGTGATAAGGAGTTAGACAGGGGTTCCTCTTACAATGAGCAGTTCTTC CAISDKELDRGSSYNEQFF
NA TRBJ1-1 few TRBV18 TGTGCCAGCTCTCAAAGGGGGATCACTGAAGCTTTCTTT CASSQRGITEAFF
NA TRBJ1-1 NA TRBV4-1 TGCGCCAGCAGCCATATGAGGGATCGGACTGAAGCTTTCTTT CASSHMRDRTEAFF
TRBD2 TRBJ2-5 NA TRBV6-5 TGTGCCAGCAGTCCGGGAGGTAGCGGGGGAGAGACCCAGTACTTC CASSPGGSGGETQYF
NA TRBJ1-3 NA TRBV7-2 TGTGCCAGCAGCTCTCAGGGTGGTTCTGGAAACACCATATATTTT CASSSQGGSGNTIYF
NA TRBJ2-1 NA TRBV24-1 TGTGCCACCAGTGACCATGGGGGTGGGGCGGGTAATGAGCAGTTCTTC CATSDHGGGAGNEQFF
NA TRBJ2-6 NA TRBV24-1 TGTGCCACCAGTGACCCGACGGCCTCTGGGGCCAACGTCCTGACTTTC CATSDPTASGANVLTF
NA TRBJ1-1 few TRBV5-6 TGTGCCAGCAGCTTGGTGAGGGCAGACTGGGGGAGGACTGAAGCTTTCTTT CASSLVRADWGRTEAFF
NA TRBJ2-5 NA TRBV28 TGTGCCAGCAGTACGGGCCCTGTCCAAGAGACCCAGTACTTC CASSTGPVQETQYF
NA TRBJ2-6 once TRBV11-1 TGTGCCAGCAGTATAGGGCCCTCTGGGGCCAACGTCCTGACTTTC CASSIGPSGANVLTF
NA TRBJ1-2 NA TRBV5-1 TGCGCCAGCAGCTTGGACGGAGATAACTATGGCTACACCTTC CASSLDGDNYGYTF
TRBD1 TRBJ1-6 few TRBV6-1 TGTGCCAGCAGTGACCTCCCCGGGACAGTCAATAATTCACCCCTCCACTTT CASSDLPGTVNNSPLHF
NA TRBJ1-2 NA TRBV20-1 TGCAGTGCCACAGGGATCGGAGGCTACACCTTC CSATGIGGYTF
NA TRBJ1-4 NA TRBV28 TGTGCCAGCAGCGCCACAGGGAGCTTTAATGAAAAACTGTTTTTT CASSATGSFNEKLFF
NA TRBJ2-2 NA TRBV6-6 TGTGCCAGCAGGGACAGCGCGAACACCGGGGAGCTGTTTTTT CASRDSANTGELFF
TRBD2 TRBJ2-3 NA TRBV6-1 TGTGCCAGCAGTGCGAACAGGGCGGGGGGGGCCAGAAATACGCAGTATTTT CASSANRAGGARNTQYF
NA TRBJ2-3 NA TRBV3-1/TRBV3-2 TGTGCCAGCAGCCAAGAAGGGCGGACGCAGTATTTT CASSQEGRTQYF
NA TRBJ2-1 NA TRBV4-1 TGCGCCAGCAGCAGAGGGGGCGGGAGCTCCTACAATGAGCAGTTCTTC CASSRGGGSSYNEQFF
NA TRBJ1-6 NA TRBV6-1 TGTGCCAGCAGTGAGGCCGTTTCACCCCTCCACTTT CASSEAVSPLHF
NA TRBJ1-1 NA TRBV7-3 TGTGCCAGCAGCTTCGACAAGCGGGCTTTCTTT CASSFDKRAFF
NA TRBJ1-1 NA TRBV19 TGTGCCAGTAGCCTCGGGGGGGGGACTGAAGCTTTCTTT CASSLGGGTEAFF
NA TRBJ1-1 NA TRBV3-1/TRBV3-2 TGTGCCAGCAGCCAAGGGAGGGCAGGCACTGAAGCTTTCTTT CASSQGRAGTEAFF
NA TRBJ1-2 few TRBV7-9 TGTGCCAGCAGCTTAAATCAGGGGTTCGGCTACACCTTC CASSLNQGFGYTF
TRBD2 TRBJ2-5 NA TRBV24-1 TGTGCCACACGGACTAGCGGTCAAGAGACCCAGTACTTC CATRTSGQETQYF
NA TRBJ2-2 NA TRBV18 TGTGCCAGCTCACCTTCGTGGGGTACCGGGGAGCTGTTTTTT CASSPSWGTGELFF
NA TRBJ1-5 NA TRBV11-3 TGTGCCAGCAGCGAAAAGTGGGGGGAAAGCAATCAGCCCCAGCATTTT CASSEKWGESNQPQHF
TRBD2 TRBJ2-3 NA TRBV5-1 TGCGCCAGCAGCTTACAATTAGCGGGGGGCACAGATACGCAGTATTTT CASSLQLAGGTDTQYF
TRBD1 TRBJ1-1 NA TRBV5-1 TGCGCCAGCAGCTTCGACAGGGTTGGCACTGAAGCTTTCTTT CASSFDRVGTEAFF
NA TRBJ2-2 NA TRBV27 TGTGCCAGCAGTTTAGGGCAGGGGCTAGGCGGGGAGCTGTTTTTT CASSLGQGLGGELFF